Below, 21 T cell receptor beta chains from the same sample are listed, as sequenced in a study of shared T cell receptors in the human thymus. The assay was immunoSEQ multiplex PCR, and TCRdb's table has in-frame clones only and misses some. The table has over 450,000 clones, about four fifths seen once. A further study also used this sample, focusing on human thymus T cells.

The material sequenced was thymocytes. Receptors originate from a boy in the first two years of life with a congenital heart defect.

The count of this clone is one. The chain couples TRBV27 to TRBJ2-7, with TRBD2 identical over 13 bases. J was trimmed by 5 bases and V by 1 base; bases with no gene match: 5. The V gene's germline CDR1 is MNHEY and CDR2 SMNVEV (reference sequence). This CDR3 is 16 amino acids long. CDR3 sequence reads: CASSLYHGTSGDEQYF. The CDR3 DNA is TGTGCCAGCAGTTTATATCATGGGACTAGCGGGGACGAGCAGTACTTC.

DNA of the CDR3: TGTGCCAGCAGCCACCCCGCGGCGCCTAGCGGACACTACGAGCAGTACTTC. This codes for CASSHPAAPSGHYEQYF. The gene calls are TRBV4-2 and TRBJ2-7; 7 nucleotides match TRBD2. CDR1 LGHNA and CDR2 YNFKEQ come from the germline V gene. With V trimmed by 3 bases and J by 3 bases, 14 bases remained unmatched. The CDR3 has 17 amino acids.

The chain combines TRBV4-1 with TRBJ2-7; 11 bases are shared with TRBD2. The V gene end was trimmed by 1 base and the J gene end by 4 bases; junction bases not matched to a gene: 9. The CDR3 extends over 17 amino acids. Germline V gene sequence: CDR1 MGHRA, CDR2 YSYEKL. CDR3 bases: TGCGCCAGCAGCCAAGGGATAATAGCGGGAGGGGGATACGAGCAGTACTTC. Residues: CASSQGIIAGGGYEQYF.

The chain is built from TRBV5-6 and TRBJ2-7; the match to TRBD1 covers 7 bases. V lost 2 bases and J lost 0; bases outside the gene matches: 14. The CDR3 is 18 amino acids. Germline loops: CDR1 SGHDT, CDR2 YYEEEE. CDR3 nucleotide sequence: TGTGCCAGCAGCTTACCCACCCTCCGGGACAGCCTCTCCTACGAGCAGTACTTC. Protein sequence: CASSLPTLRDSLSYEQYF.

With regard to this clone: Additional DNA sequences in this sample encode the identical CDR3. The V and J genes are TRBV7-9 and TRBJ1-2; 8 bases agree with TRBD1. CDR1 is SEHNR and CDR2 is FQNEAQ in the germline V gene (reference sequence). The CDR3 runs 13 residues. With 5 bases clipped from V and 3 bases from J, the junction kept 2 bases outside the gene matches. In nucleotides, the CDR3 is TGTGCCAGCAGCCCGGACAGGGACTATGGCTACACCTTC. This sequence encodes CASSPDRDYGYTF. Based on the CDR3 plus reference TRBV7-9 and TRBJ1-2, the full variable domain is DTGVSQNPRHKITKRGQNVTFRCDPISEHNRLYWYRQTLGQGPEFLTYFQNEAQLEKSRLLSDRFSAERPKGSFSTLEIQRTEQGDSAMYLCASSPDRDYGYTFGSGTRLTVV.

V usage is TRBV27 and J usage is TRBJ2-2; D is perhaps TRBD2 (5 bases). Germline V gene sequence: CDR1 MNHEY, CDR2 SMNVEV (reference sequence). The CDR3 has 13 residues. Trimming took 5 bases from V and 7 from J, leaving 11 bases between them. The CDR3 reads CASSAVRGGELFF. CDR3 nucleotide sequence: TGTGCCAGCAGTGCCGTCCGGGGCGGGGAGCTGTTTTTT.

J is TRBJ2-7 and V is TRBV19; 10 nucleotides align to TRBD2. This CDR3 region has 15 residues. The trim removed 5 bases at V and 2 bases at J, leaving 6 bases unmatched. Looked up from germline, CDR1 is LNHDA and CDR2 is SQIVND (reference sequence). The CDR3 loop reads CASSPGLADAYEQYF. The CDR3 nucleotides are TGTGCCAGTAGTCCAGGACTAGCGGATGCCTACGAGCAGTACTTC.

The rearrangement uses TRBV7-9 and TRBJ2-5; 7 bases map to TRBD2. Germline loops: CDR1 SEHNR, CDR2 FQNEAQ (reference sequence). Germline trimming cut 2 bases from V and 5 bases from J; bases unmatched to any gene: 5. The CDR3 is 14 residues long. The CDR3 loop is CASSLKGAGETQYF. In nucleotides, the CDR3 is TGTGCCAGCAGCTTAAAGGGAGCGGGGGAGACCCAGTACTTC.

The chain joins TRBV27 to TRBJ1-2; maybe TRBD1 (6 bases). With 6 bases removed from V and 5 bases from J, the gap between germline ends came to 16 bases. Germline assignment: CDR1 MNHEY and CDR2 SMNVEV (reference sequence). The CDR3 is made up of 14 amino acids. CDR3 in amino acids: CASRHSRGPYGYTF. CDR3 nucleotide sequence: TGTGCCAGCAGACACTCCAGGGGCCCGTATGGCTACACCTTC.

This rearrangement joins TRBV18 to TRBJ2-3; TRBD1 matches 9 bases. Germline V CDR1 and CDR2: KGHSH, LQKENI. This CDR3 is built from 14 residues. V trimming: 4 bases; J trimming: 5 bases; junction bases outside the gene matches: 4. The CDR3 here is CASSRTGVGDTQYF. The CDR3 nucleotides are TGTGCCAGCTCACGGACAGGGGTTGGAGATACGCAGTATTTT.

The chain links TRBV7-9 to TRBJ2-7; 12 nucleotides match TRBD2. V shed 2 bases, J shed 2 bases, and the junction held 10 bases outside the gene matches. This CDR3 is built from 18 residues. CDR1 and CDR2 (germline): SEHNR, FQNEAQ (reference sequence). For the CDR3, the DNA is TGTGCCAGCAGCTTAAGCGGACTAGCGGGATCCTTAGCCTACGAGCAGTACTTC. Protein product: CASSLSGLAGSLAYEQYF.

The genes are TRBV7-9 and TRBJ1-5; 9 nucleotides agree with TRBD1. After removal of 5 bases from V and 1 base from J, the junction contained 3 bases not matched to a gene. In germline, CDR1 is SEHNR, CDR2 FQNEAQ (reference sequence). This CDR3 has 15 residues. CDR3 bases: TGTGCCAGCAGCGGGACAGGGATGAGCAATCAGCCCCAGCATTTT. Its translation is CASSGTGMSNQPQHF.

The CDR3 nucleotides are TGTGCCAGCAGCCAAGGGATGGGACTAGCGGGAGAGACCCAGTACTTC. As protein: CASSQGMGLAGETQYF. This sequence joins TRBV4-2 and TRBJ2-5, with 12 bases fitting TRBD2. This CDR3 is 16 amino acids long. The trim removed 1 base at V and 4 bases at J, leaving 4 bases unmatched. Germline V gene data show CDR1 as LGHNA and CDR2 as YNFKEQ.

V usage is TRBV14 and J usage is TRBJ2-7, with D perhaps TRBD1 (5 bases). This CDR3 region has 13 residues. Germline V gene data show CDR1 as SGHDN and CDR2 as FVKESK. V lost 1 base to trimming and J lost 6 bases, with 10 bases between them. This CDR3 reads CASSQGQGGEQYF. The CDR3 nucleotides are TGTGCCAGCAGCCAAGGGCAGGGTGGCGAGCAGTACTTC.

The chain recombines TRBV6-1 with TRBJ2-7, with TRBD2 as a possible D gene (6 bases). Per the germline V gene, CDR1 is MNHNS and CDR2 is SASEGT. This CDR3 spans 12 amino acids. V was shortened by 6 bases and J by 6 bases, with 12 bases between the two germline ends. The CDR3 reads CASSGSSAEQYF. For the CDR3, the DNA is TGTGCCAGCAGCGGATCTAGCGCCGAGCAGTACTTC.

J is TRBJ2-7 and V is TRBV6-1, with 8 nucleotides matching TRBD1. The CDR3 sequence is 14 residues long. Germline values: CDR1 MNHNS, CDR2 SASEGT. The V gene end was trimmed by 6 bases and the J gene end by 4 bases; junction bases not matched to a gene: 8. The CDR3 DNA reads TGTGCCAGCAGACCCGACAGGGGTCAATACGAGCAGTACTTC. Amino acid sequence: CASRPDRGQYEQYF.

The chain links TRBV21-1 to TRBJ2-1; the DNA was not compared with TRBD2, the D call given in the table. TRBV21-1 is marked as a pseudogene. The CDR3 loop spans 19 amino acids. In DNA, the CDR3 is TGTGCCAGCAGCAAAGGGTTTGACCGACGGCCGGGAAAAGTCAATGAGCAGTTCTTC. Amino acid sequence: CASSKGFDRRPGKVNEQFF.

The chain recombines TRBV9 with TRBJ2-3; D may be TRBD1 (6 bases). Per the germline V gene, CDR1 is SGDLS and CDR2 is YYNGEE. There are 16 residues in the CDR3. Trimming removed 2 bases from V and 1 base from J, with 14 bases in between. CDR3 residues: CASSVAQQGRTDTQYF. The CDR3 DNA sequence: TGTGCCAGCAGCGTCGCCCAACAGGGCCGCACAGATACGCAGTATTTT.

This chain uses TRBV4-3 with TRBJ2-7, with 7 bases that match TRBD1. Germline CDR1 and CDR2: LGHNA and YSLEER. V lost 1 base to trimming and J lost 3 bases; unmatched junction nucleotides: 6. CDR3 length equals 15 residues. CDR3 sequence (DNA): TGCGCCAGCAGCCAAGGGTCCGACAGGGACTACGAGCAGTACTTC. Translated, it gives CASSQGSDRDYEQYF.

V and J are TRBV7-9 and TRBJ2-7; D possibly corresponds to TRBD1 (6 bases). V lost 5 bases and J 2 bases, leaving 10 bases between the germline ends. The CDR3 has 13 residues. CDR1 is SEHNR and CDR2 is FQNEAQ in the germline V gene (reference sequence). The CDR3 sequence: CASSRTVPYEQYF. The CDR3 DNA reads as TGTGCCAGCAGCCGGACAGTCCCCTACGAGCAGTACTTC.

As DNA, the CDR3 is TGTGCCAGCAGGAAAAAAAGGGGGCACCCCCTCGGGGGTTACACTGAAGCTTTCTTT. Protein sequence: CASRKKRGHPLGGYTEAFF. The rearrangement uses TRBV27 and TRBJ1-1, with 7 bases identical to TRBD1. CDR3 length equals 19 residues. Looked up from germline, CDR1 is MNHEY and CDR2 is SMNVEV (reference sequence). Trimming cost V 6 bases and J 3 bases; bases outside gene matches: 22.